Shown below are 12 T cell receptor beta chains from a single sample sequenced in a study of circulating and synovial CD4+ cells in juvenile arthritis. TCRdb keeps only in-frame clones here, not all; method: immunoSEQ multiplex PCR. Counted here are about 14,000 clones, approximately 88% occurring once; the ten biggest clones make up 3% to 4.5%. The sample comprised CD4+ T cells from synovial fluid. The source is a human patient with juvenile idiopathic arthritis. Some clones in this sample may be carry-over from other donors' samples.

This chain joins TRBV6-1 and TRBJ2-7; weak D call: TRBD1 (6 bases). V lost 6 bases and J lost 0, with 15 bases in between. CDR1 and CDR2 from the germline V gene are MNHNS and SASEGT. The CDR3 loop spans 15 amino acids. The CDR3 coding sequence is TGTGCCAGCAGAAAACAGGGCTCTAGCTCCTACGAGCAGTACTTC. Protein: CASRKQGSSSYEQYF.

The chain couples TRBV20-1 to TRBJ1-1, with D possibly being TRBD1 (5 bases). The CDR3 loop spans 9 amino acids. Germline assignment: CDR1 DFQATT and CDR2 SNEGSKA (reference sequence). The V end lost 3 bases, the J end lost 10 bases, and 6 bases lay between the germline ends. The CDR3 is CSARQGAFF. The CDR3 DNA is TGCAGTGCTAGGCAGGGAGCTTTCTTT.

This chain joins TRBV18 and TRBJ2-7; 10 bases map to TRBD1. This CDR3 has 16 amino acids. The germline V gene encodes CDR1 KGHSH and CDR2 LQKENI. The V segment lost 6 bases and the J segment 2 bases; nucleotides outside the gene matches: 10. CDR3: CASSPTPGQGTYEQYF. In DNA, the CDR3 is TGTGCCAGCTCTCCTACACCGGGACAGGGGACCTACGAGCAGTACTTC. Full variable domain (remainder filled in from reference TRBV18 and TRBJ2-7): NAGVMQNPRHLVRRRGQEARLRCSPMKGHSHVYWYRQLPEEGLKFMVYLQKENIIDESGMPKERFSAEFPKEGPSILRIQQVVRGDSAAYFCASSPTPGQGTYEQYFGPGTRLTVT.

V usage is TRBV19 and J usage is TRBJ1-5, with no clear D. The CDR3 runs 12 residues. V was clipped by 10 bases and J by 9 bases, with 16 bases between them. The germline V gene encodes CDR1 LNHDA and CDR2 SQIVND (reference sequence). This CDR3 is CATPTLFRPQHF. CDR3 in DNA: TGTGCCACCCCGACTCTTTTTAGGCCCCAGCATTTT.

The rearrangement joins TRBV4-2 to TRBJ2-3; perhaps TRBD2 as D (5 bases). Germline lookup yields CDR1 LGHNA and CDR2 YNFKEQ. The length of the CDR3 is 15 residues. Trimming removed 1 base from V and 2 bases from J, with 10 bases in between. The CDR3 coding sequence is TGTGCCAGCAGCCAAGGGACTTCTTACACAGATACGCAGTATTTT. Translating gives CASSQGTSYTDTQYF.

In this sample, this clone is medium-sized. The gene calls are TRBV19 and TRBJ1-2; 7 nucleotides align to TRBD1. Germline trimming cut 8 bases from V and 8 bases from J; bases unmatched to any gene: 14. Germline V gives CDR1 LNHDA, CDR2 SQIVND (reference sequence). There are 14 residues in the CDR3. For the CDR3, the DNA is TGTGCCAGTCGGTCCCGGAACAGGGGCCAAGGCTACACCTTC. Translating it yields CASRSRNRGQGYTF. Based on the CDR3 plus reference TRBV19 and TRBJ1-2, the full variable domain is DGGITQSPKYLFRKEGQNVTLSCEQNLNHDAMYWYRQDPGQGLRLIYYSQIVNDFQKGDIAEGYSVSREKKESFPLTVTSAQKNPTAFYLCASRSRNRGQGYTFGSGTRLTVV.

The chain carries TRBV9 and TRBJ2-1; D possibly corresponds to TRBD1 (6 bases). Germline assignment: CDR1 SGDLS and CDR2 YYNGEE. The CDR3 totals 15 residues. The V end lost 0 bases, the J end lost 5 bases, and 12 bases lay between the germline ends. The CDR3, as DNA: TGTGCCAGCAGCGTAGAAGCGACAGGCGACAATGAGCAGTTCTTC. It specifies CASSVEATGDNEQFF.

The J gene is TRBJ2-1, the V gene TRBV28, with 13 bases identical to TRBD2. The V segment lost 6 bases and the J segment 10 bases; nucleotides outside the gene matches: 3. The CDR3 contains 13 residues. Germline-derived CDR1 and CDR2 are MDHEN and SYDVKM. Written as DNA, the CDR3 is TGTGCCAGCAGGCCGGGACTAGCGGGGGAGCAGTTCTTC. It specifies CASRPGLAGEQFF.

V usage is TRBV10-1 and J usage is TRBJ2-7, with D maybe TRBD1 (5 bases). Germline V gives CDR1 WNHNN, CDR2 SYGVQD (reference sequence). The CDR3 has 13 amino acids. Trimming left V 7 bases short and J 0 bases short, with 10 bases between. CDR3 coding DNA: TGCGCCAGCACTCCAGGACACTCCTACGAGCAGTACTTC. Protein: CASTPGHSYEQYF.

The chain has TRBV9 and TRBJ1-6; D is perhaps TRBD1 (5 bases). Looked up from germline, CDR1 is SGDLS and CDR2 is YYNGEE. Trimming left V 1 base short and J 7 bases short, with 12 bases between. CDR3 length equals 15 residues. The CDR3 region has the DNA TGTGCCAGCAGCGTATCGGGGGGAAGAAATTCACCCCTCCACTTT. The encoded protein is CASSVSGGRNSPLHF.

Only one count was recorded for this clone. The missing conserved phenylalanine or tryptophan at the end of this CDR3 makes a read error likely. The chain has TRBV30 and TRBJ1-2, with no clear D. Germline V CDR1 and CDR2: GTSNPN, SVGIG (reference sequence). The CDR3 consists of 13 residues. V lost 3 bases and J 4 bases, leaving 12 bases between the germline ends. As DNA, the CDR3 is TGTGCCTGGAGGGGTGCGGGCCGCTATGGCTACACCCTC. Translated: CAWRGAGRYGYTL.

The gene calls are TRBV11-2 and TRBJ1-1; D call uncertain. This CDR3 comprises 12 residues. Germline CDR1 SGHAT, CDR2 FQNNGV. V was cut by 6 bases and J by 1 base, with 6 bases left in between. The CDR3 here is CASRRENTEAFF. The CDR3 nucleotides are TGTGCCAGCAGACGAGAGAACACTGAAGCTTTCTTT.